This T cell receptor beta chain is from a study of T cell changes during pregnancy in multiple sclerosis. Germline values: CDR1 LGHNA, CDR2 YSLEER. This CDR3 is 16 amino acids long. J lost 0 bases, V lost 6 bases, and 2 bases had no gene match. Clones were read by immunoSEQ multiplex PCR, and TCRdb kept only the in-frame ones, dropping some. The table has more than 55,000 clones, 90% to 95% seen once. The clonotype comes from a female donor with multiple sclerosis, enrolled in a pregnancy study. Sequences were derived from peripheral blood, sampled in the first trimester of pregnancy. V usage is TRBV4-3 and J usage is TRBJ2-2; 12 nucleotides agree with TRBD2. CDR3 sequence reads: CASRRLAGANTGELFF. The CDR3 region has the DNA TGCGCCAGCAGGAGACTAGCGGGGGCGAACACCGGGGAGCTGTTTTTT.